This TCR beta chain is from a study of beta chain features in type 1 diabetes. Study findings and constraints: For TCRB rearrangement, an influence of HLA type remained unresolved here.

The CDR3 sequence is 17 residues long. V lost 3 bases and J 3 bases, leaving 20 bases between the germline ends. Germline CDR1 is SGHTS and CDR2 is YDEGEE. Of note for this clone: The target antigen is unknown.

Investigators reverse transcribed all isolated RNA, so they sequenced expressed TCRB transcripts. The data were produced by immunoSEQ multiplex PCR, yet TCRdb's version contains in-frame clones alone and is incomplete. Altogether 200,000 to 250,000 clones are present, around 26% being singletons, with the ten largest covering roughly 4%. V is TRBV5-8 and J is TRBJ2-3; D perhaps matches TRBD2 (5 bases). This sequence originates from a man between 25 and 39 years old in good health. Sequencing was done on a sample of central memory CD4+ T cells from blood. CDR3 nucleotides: TGTGCCAGCAGCTCTGGGCAGGCGGGTCAATGGACAGATACGCAGTATTTT. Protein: CASSSGQAGQWTDTQYF.